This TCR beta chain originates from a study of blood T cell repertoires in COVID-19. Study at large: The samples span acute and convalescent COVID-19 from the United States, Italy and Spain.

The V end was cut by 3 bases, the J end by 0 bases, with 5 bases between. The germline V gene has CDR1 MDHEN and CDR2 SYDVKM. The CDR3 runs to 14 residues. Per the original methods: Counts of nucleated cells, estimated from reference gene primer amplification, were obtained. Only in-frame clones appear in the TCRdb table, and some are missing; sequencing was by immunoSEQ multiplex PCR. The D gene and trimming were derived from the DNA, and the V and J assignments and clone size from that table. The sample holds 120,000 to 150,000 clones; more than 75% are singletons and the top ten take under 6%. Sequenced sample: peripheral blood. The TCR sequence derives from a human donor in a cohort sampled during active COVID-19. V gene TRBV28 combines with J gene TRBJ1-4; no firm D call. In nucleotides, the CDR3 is TGTGCCAGCAGTTTTGAGGCAACTAATGAAAAACTGTTTTTT. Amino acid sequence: CASSFEATNEKLFF.